A selection of T cell receptor beta chains follows, all from one sample in a study of identical twins. MiXCR was run by TCRdb on the 5' RACE reads, yielding one entry per CDR3 protein. This sample has 450,000 or so distinct CDR3 sequences, with around 14% found just once. These data are also associated with another study on yellow fever vaccine responses in identical twins.

Material: CD4+ T cells sorted from blood. The receptors come from a woman aged 18-29 years in good health. The CDR3 runs from the conserved cysteine through the conserved F or W. Each record gives: V gene, J gene, D gene, clone size, CDR3 DNA, CDR3 protein. A D gene is named only where the DNA matches it firmly. The listing skips clone size in some rows; elsewhere it reads once, few, many or a size class.

V: TRBV20-1; J: TRBJ2-7; D: TRBD2; size: -; DNA: TGCAGTGCTACCCTAGCGGGGGTCTACGAGCAGTACTTC; CDR3: CSATLAGVYEQYF
V: TRBV5-1; J: TRBJ2-3; D: TRBD1; size: many; DNA: TGCGCCAGCAGCTACCGGACAGGGCGGACAGATACGCAGTATTTT; CDR3: CASSYRTGRTDTQYF
V: TRBV20-1; J: TRBJ2-5; D: -; size: -; DNA: TGCAGTGCTAAGCACGGCGGAGGGGCCCAGTACTTC; CDR3: CSAKHGGGAQYF
V: TRBV5-6; J: TRBJ2-5; D: -; size: few; DNA: TGTGCCAGCAGCTTGGTAGCCGACGAGGAGACCCAGTACTTC; CDR3: CASSLVADEETQYF
V: TRBV20-1; J: TRBJ2-3; D: -; size: many; DNA: TGCAGTGTATGGCGGGGTAGCACAGATACGCAGTATTTT; CDR3: CSVWRGSTDTQYF
V: TRBV25-1; J: TRBJ2-7; D: TRBD1; size: -; DNA: TGTGCCAGCAGTGAGGGGACAGGCTTCTACGAGCAGTACTTC; CDR3: CASSEGTGFYEQYF
V: TRBV7-8; J: TRBJ2-3; D: TRBD2; size: few; DNA: TGTGCCAGCAGCTCCAACCCCTTACTAGCGGGGGGGAATCATACGCAGTATTTT; CDR3: CASSSNPLLAGGNHTQYF
V: TRBV27; J: TRBJ2-7; D: TRBD2; size: -; DNA: TGTGCCAGCAGTTTCAGCGGGAGGGGGTATGAGCAGTACTTC; CDR3: CASSFSGRGYEQYF
V: TRBV7-9; J: TRBJ2-5; D: TRBD1; size: few; DNA: TGTGCCAGCAGCCCCGGGACAGGGGGTTCCGAGACCCAGTACTTC; CDR3: CASSPGTGGSETQYF
V: TRBV6-6; J: TRBJ2-4; D: TRBD1; size: few; DNA: TGTGCCAGCAGTTCCTCGACAGGGCCAATTCAGTACTTC; CDR3: CASSSSTGPIQYF
V: TRBV11-2; J: TRBJ2-6; D: TRBD1; size: -; DNA: TGTGCCAGCAGCACGAGGGACAGTCGGGGCTTTAGGTCTGGGGCCAACGTCCTGACTTTC; CDR3: CASSTRDSRGFRSGANVLTF
V: TRBV5-6; J: TRBJ2-1; D: TRBD2; size: -; DNA: TGTGCCAGCAGCTTGGACAGACTAGCGGGCTACAATGAGCAGTTCTTC; CDR3: CASSLDRLAGYNEQFF
V: TRBV6-5; J: TRBJ1-2; D: -; size: -; DNA: TGTGCCAGCAGTTACTCGAGTTTTAGAACCTCTAACTATGGCTACACCTTC; CDR3: CASSYSSFRTSNYGYTF
V: TRBV19; J: TRBJ2-1; D: TRBD1; size: -; DNA: TGTGCCAGTAAGGCAGACAGGGGGCAGTTCTTC; CDR3: CASKADRGQFF
V: TRBV12-3/TRBV12-4; J: TRBJ2-7; D: -; size: -; DNA: TGTGCCAGCAGCCCGAGGACCGGGGATGAGCAGTACTTC; CDR3: CASSPRTGDEQYF
V: TRBV18; J: TRBJ2-1; D: -; size: once; DNA: TGTGCCAGCCAAGCGTGGGGGAATGAGCAGTTCTTC; CDR3: CASQAWGNEQFF
V: TRBV27; J: TRBJ2-1; D: TRBD2; size: few; DNA: TGTGCCAGCAGTTTTGCTAGCGGGTCGGTTACCTACAATGAGCAGTTCTTC; CDR3: CASSFASGSVTYNEQFF
V: TRBV9; J: TRBJ2-1; D: TRBD2; size: -; DNA: TGTGCCAGCAGCGCGGGACTAGCGGGGGGCCCTGAGCAGTTCTTC; CDR3: CASSAGLAGGPEQFF
V: TRBV20-1; J: TRBJ2-5; D: TRBD1; size: -; DNA: TGCAGTGCCGTTAAAGCCGGACAGGGGGCCAGGGAGACCCAGTACTTC; CDR3: CSAVKAGQGARETQYF
V: TRBV10-3; J: TRBJ2-5; D: TRBD2; size: -; DNA: TGTGCCATCAGTGAGTCGACTAGCGGGGGAGGTGAGACCCAGTACTTC; CDR3: CAISESTSGGGETQYF
V: TRBV24-1; J: TRBJ2-2; D: -; size: few; DNA: TGTGCCACCAGTGATCCGGGACCCTCGAACACCGGGGAGCTGTTTTTT; CDR3: CATSDPGPSNTGELFF
V: TRBV18; J: TRBJ2-7; D: TRBD1; size: many; DNA: TGTGCCAGCTCTCCGACAGGGGGGGAGCAGTACTTC; CDR3: CASSPTGGEQYF
V: TRBV5-5; J: TRBJ1-5; D: -; size: few; DNA: TGTGCCAGCAACTCGGCCCAGGGTAGCAATCAGCCCCAGCATTTT; CDR3: CASNSAQGSNQPQHF
V: TRBV18; J: TRBJ1-5; D: -; size: -; DNA: TGTGCCAGCTCCCCAGGGGTCGGCAATCAGCCCCAGCATTTT; CDR3: CASSPGVGNQPQHF
V: TRBV2; J: TRBJ2-7; D: -; size: -; DNA: TGTGCCAGCAGTGATCGGGGGCGCAAGCAGTACTTC; CDR3: CASSDRGRKQYF
V: TRBV7-9; J: TRBJ2-2; D: -; size: -; DNA: TGTGCCAGCCGCGCAGGGCCCTCAATCGGGGAGCTGTTTTTT; CDR3: CASRAGPSIGELFF
V: TRBV18; J: TRBJ1-1; D: -; size: -; DNA: TGTGCCAGCTCACCGTTTATGACAGACTTCGACACTGAAGCTTTCTTT; CDR3: CASSPFMTDFDTEAFF
V: TRBV6-6; J: TRBJ1-2; D: TRBD1; size: few; DNA: TGTGCCAGCAGCCGCAGGGGGCTTGGCTACACCTTC; CDR3: CASSRRGLGYTF
V: TRBV10-2; J: TRBJ2-7; D: -; size: few; DNA: TGCGCCAGCAGTGATTGGGGGGCGTCCTACGAGCAGTACTTC; CDR3: CASSDWGASYEQYF
V: TRBV21-1; J: TRBJ2-5; D: -; size: few; DNA: TGTGCCAGCAGCAAACCCCGGCGAGGGCGAGAAGAGACCCAGTACTTC; CDR3: CASSKPRRGREETQYF
V: TRBV28; J: TRBJ1-5; D: -; size: few; DNA: TGTGCCAGCAGTTTAACTCTCTCCAGGGCCAACCAGCCCCAGCATTTT; CDR3: CASSLTLSRANQPQHF
V: TRBV29-1; J: TRBJ2-7; D: -; size: few; DNA: TGCAGCGTCTCCGGAGGCAAAATGCCCTACGAGCAGTACTTC; CDR3: CSVSGGKMPYEQYF
V: TRBV6-2/TRBV6-3; J: TRBJ2-2; D: -; size: -; DNA: TGTGCCAGCAGTTACGTTTCGACGGTCACCGGGGAGCTGTTTTTT; CDR3: CASSYVSTVTGELFF
V: TRBV11-2; J: TRBJ2-1; D: -; size: few; DNA: TGTGCCAGCAGCTTAGAGGGGCGGGGTAACAATGAGCAGTTCTTC; CDR3: CASSLEGRGNNEQFF
V: TRBV7-2; J: TRBJ2-3; D: TRBD2; size: few; DNA: TGTGCCAGCAGCCCCCGGACTAGCGGGAGTCTAGATACGCAGTATTTT; CDR3: CASSPRTSGSLDTQYF
V: TRBV24-1; J: TRBJ2-1; D: TRBD1; size: few; DNA: TGTGCCACCAGTGAGGCAGGGGGCGCCTACAATGAGCAGTTCTTC; CDR3: CATSEAGGAYNEQFF
V: TRBV6-2/TRBV6-3; J: TRBJ2-1; D: -; size: -; DNA: TGTGCCAGCAGTGCGCTTCTTGGGTACCAGAGCTCCTACAATGAGCAGTTCTTC; CDR3: CASSALLGYQSSYNEQFF
V: TRBV14; J: TRBJ2-5; D: -; size: few; DNA: TGTGCCAGCAGCAAGATGGGCCCCCAGTACTTC; CDR3: CASSKMGPQYF
V: TRBV20-1; J: TRBJ2-7; D: -; size: few; DNA: TGCAGTGCACACGACCGGGCTACCCTAACCTACGAGCAGTACTTC; CDR3: CSAHDRATLTYEQYF
V: TRBV6-2/TRBV6-3; J: TRBJ2-7; D: TRBD2; size: -; DNA: TGTGCCAGCAGCCTCGAGGTAGGGACTAGCTCCTACGAGCAGTACTTC; CDR3: CASSLEVGTSSYEQYF
V: TRBV4-2; J: TRBJ2-2; D: TRBD2; size: many; DNA: TGTGCCAGCAGCCAAGGGAAGCGGGGGGTCGGCACCGGGGAGCTGTTTTTT; CDR3: CASSQGKRGVGTGELFF
V: TRBV9; J: TRBJ2-3; D: TRBD2; size: few; DNA: TGTGCCAGCAGCAAAGGGACTAGTGGTACAGATACGCAGTATTTT; CDR3: CASSKGTSGTDTQYF
V: TRBV5-1; J: TRBJ2-1; D: TRBD2; size: -; DNA: TGCGCCAGCAGCCCCCGAATTACTAGCGGGGGGAACAGGGATGAGCAGTTCTTC; CDR3: CASSPRITSGGNRDEQFF
V: TRBV7-2; J: TRBJ2-1; D: -; size: -; DNA: TGTGCCAGCTCTTTAGGGCTAGCCCACAATGAGCAGTTCTTC; CDR3: CASSLGLAHNEQFF
V: TRBV11-3; J: TRBJ2-2; D: -; size: many; DNA: TGTGCCAGCAGCTTAGGACAAACGAACACCGGGGAGCTGTTTTTT; CDR3: CASSLGQTNTGELFF
V: TRBV5-1; J: TRBJ1-4; D: -; size: few; DNA: TGCGCCAGCAGCTTGGAAGGCGAAGAAAAACTGTTTTTT; CDR3: CASSLEGEEKLFF
V: TRBV3-1; J: TRBJ2-7; D: TRBD1; size: -; DNA: TGTGCCAGCAGCCAAGCGGTCAGGGGGCCAGAGCAGTACTTC; CDR3: CASSQAVRGPEQYF
V: TRBV20-1; J: TRBJ2-3; D: TRBD2; size: few; DNA: TGCAGTGCTAGTTACGGGGGGGGAGGTACGCAGTATTTT; CDR3: CSASYGGGGTQYF
V: TRBV18; J: TRBJ2-1; D: TRBD1; size: few; DNA: TGTGCCAGCTCACCTGAGGGACAGGACGAGCAGTTCTTC; CDR3: CASSPEGQDEQFF
V: TRBV7-9; J: TRBJ2-6; D: -; size: few; DNA: TGTGCCAGCAGTCACGGACAGACCTCTGGGGCCAACGTCCTGACTTTC; CDR3: CASSHGQTSGANVLTF